These 18 T cell receptor beta chains share one sample of origin, sequenced in a study of T cell repertoires in cytomegalovirus infection. No antigen has been identified for these receptors. TCRdb reprocessed the reads with MiXCR, giving one entry per CDR3 protein. Of about half a million distinct CDR3 sequences listed, 33% are singletons. Sequences were derived from cultured PBMCs, sampled from culture after CMV antigen stimulation. The receptor source for this set is a human donor in good health (CMV status not recorded). Some clones in this sample may be carry-over from other donors' samples.

This clonotype was detected many times. The chain combines TRBV7-2 with TRBJ2-3; tentatively, D is TRBD1 (5 bases). Germline V lookup: CDR1 SGHTA, CDR2 FQGNSA. V lost 5 bases, J lost 5 bases, and 23 bases lay in between. CDR3 length equals 17 residues. CDR3 amino acids: CASSRGPDRLRGDTQYF. The CDR3 DNA reads TGTGCCAGCAGCCGAGGCCCTGACCGGCTAAGGGGAGATACGCAGTATTTT. Full variable domain (missing parts from reference TRBV7-2 and TRBJ2-3): GAGVSQSPSNKVTEKGKDVELRCDPISGHTALYWYRQSLGQGLEFLIYFQGNSAPDKSGLPSDRFSAERTGGSVSTLTIQRTQQEDSAVYLCASSRGPDRLRGDTQYFGPGTRLTVL.

This clonotype showed up just a few times. V and J are TRBV15 and TRBJ1-2; TRBD1 might be the D (5 bases). Trimming removed 3 bases from V and 12 bases from J, with 20 bases in between. CDR1 is LNHNV and CDR2 is YYDKDF in the germline V gene (reference sequence). The CDR3 runs to 14 residues. The CDR3 sequence: CATSSGGTSGLDTF. Written as DNA, the CDR3 is TGTGCCACCAGCAGTGGGGGGACCTCGGGTTTAGACACCTTC.

This clonotype has more than one count but fewer than ten. The chain employs TRBV12-3 or TRBV12-4 and TRBJ1-1; D might be TRBD1 (5 bases). This CDR3 has 15 amino acids. V shed 2 bases and J shed 4 bases, with 14 bases lying between them. This CDR3 is CASSLKGVGGTEAFF. CDR3 DNA: TGTGCCAGCAGTTTAAAAGGGGTGGGGGGCACTGAAGCTTTCTTT.

CDR3 DNA: TGTGCCAGCAGCTCCCTGACTAGCGGGAGGCAGAGCTCCTACGAGCAGTACGTC. It yields the protein CASSSLTSGRQSSYEQYV. This chain uses TRBV7-8 with TRBJ2-7; TRBD2 aligns across 13 bases. Germline values: CDR1 SGHVS, CDR2 FQNEAQ. The ends lost 4 bases at V and 0 bases at J; junction bases unmatched: 9. The CDR3 length is 18 residues.

The chain links TRBV6-1 to TRBJ1-1; TRBD1 aligns across 7 bases. The CDR3 consists of 14 residues. The V and J ends lost 6 bases and 1 base, in that order; junction bases with no gene match: 5. Germline V gives CDR1 MNHNS, CDR2 SASEGT. In DNA, the CDR3 is TGTGCCAGCAGGAGAGGGGGCGCGAACACTGAAGCTTTCTTT. It specifies CASRRGGANTEAFF.

This chain connects TRBV3-1 to TRBJ2-1, with 7 positions matching TRBD1. Germline V gene data show CDR1 as LGHDT and CDR2 as YNNKEL (reference sequence). The CDR3 consists of 13 residues. J lost 10 bases, V lost 2 bases, and 5 bases had no gene match. Here the CDR3 DNA reads TGTGCCAGCAGCCAATACAGGGGTGGGGAGCAGTTCTTC. This gives the protein CASSQYRGGEQFF.

Of note for this clonotype: Since the CDR3 does not end with the conserved phenylalanine or tryptophan, this likely comes from a read error. The chain recombines TRBV7-2 with TRBJ2-2; D is unclear. CDR3 size: 16 residues. V was cut by 2 bases and J by 2 bases, with 12 bases left in between. Per the germline V gene, CDR1 is SGHTA and CDR2 is FQGNSA. The DNA for the CDR3 is TGTGCCAGCAGCTTACTTAGACAACGTAACACCGGGGAGCTGTTTGTT. Amino acid sequence: CASSLLRQRNTGELFV.

The chain has TRBV4-3 and TRBJ2-5, with a possible D match to TRBD1 (5 bases). CDR1 and CDR2 from the germline V gene are LGHNA and YSLEER. The V gene lost 3 bases and the J gene lost 5 bases, with 13 bases spanning the gap. This CDR3 is 14 amino acids long. Written as DNA, the CDR3 is TGCGCCAGCAGCCATGAAGGGGCTCAGGAGACCCAGTACTTC. Translation gives CASSHEGAQETQYF.

V is TRBV12-3 or TRBV12-4 and J is TRBJ1-5; D perhaps matches TRBD1 (6 bases). Deletions cut 7 bases from V and 2 bases from J, with 24 bases between. CDR3 length: 18 amino acids. The CDR3 bases are TGTGCCAGCACGTTATACGGAGGGGGGCGGGTGGGCAATCAGCCCCAGCATTTT. It specifies CASTLYGGGRVGNQPQHF.

The V and J genes are TRBV7-6 and TRBJ2-3, with a tentative D call TRBD2 (6 bases). Germline loops: CDR1 SGHVS, CDR2 FNYEAQ. V lost 3 bases, J lost 0 bases, and 10 bases lay in between. The CDR3 covers 15 residues. CDR3 DNA: TGTGCCAGCAGCTTTCGCGGGGATAGCACAGATACGCAGTATTTT. Protein sequence: CASSFRGDSTDTQYF.

V gene TRBV4-1 combines with J gene TRBJ1-5; 7 bases are a match to TRBD1. Trimming removed 1 base from V and 3 bases from J; junction bases left unmatched: 6. The CDR3 runs to 16 residues. In germline, CDR1 is MGHRA, CDR2 YSYEKL. CDR3 nucleotide sequence: TGCGCCAGCAGCCAAGTCTCAGGGACAGACAATCAGCCCCAGCATTTT. Amino acid sequence: CASSQVSGTDNQPQHF.

In its sample, this clonotype was seen a few times. The chain uses TRBV7-2 and TRBJ2-1; the match to TRBD2 covers 8 bases. Per the germline V gene, CDR1 is SGHTA and CDR2 is FQGNSA. V lost 5 bases and J lost 4; bases outside the gene matches: 10. This CDR3 is 16 amino acids long. In nucleotides, the CDR3 is TGTGCCAGCAGCCCCTCCGGGAGGGCCACTTACAATGAGCAGTTCTTC. Its translation is CASSPSGRATYNEQFF. The whole variable domain, remainder taken from reference TRBV7-2 and TRBJ2-1, is GAGVSQSPSNKVTEKGKDVELRCDPISGHTALYWYRQSLGQGLEFLIYFQGNSAPDKSGLPSDRFSAERTGGSVSTLTIQRTQQEDSAVYLCASSPSGRATYNEQFFGPGTRLTVL.

V is TRBV6-8 and J is TRBJ1-4; D not certain. The length of the CDR3 is 13 residues. V lost 6 bases, J lost 5 bases, and 10 bases lay in between. From germline, CDR1 is MNHGY and CDR2 SAAAGT. The CDR3 is CASRPGRNEKLFF. CDR3 DNA: TGTGCCAGCAGGCCCGGACGGAATGAAAAACTGTTTTTT.

The chain couples TRBV5-4 to TRBJ2-1; D remains ambiguous. V lost 4 bases, J lost 7 bases, and 12 bases lay in between. This CDR3 is built from 13 residues. Germline values: CDR1 SGHNT, CDR2 YYREEE (reference sequence). The CDR3 sequence is CASSQWTGNEQFF. The CDR3 coding sequence is TGTGCCAGCAGCCAGTGGACCGGGAATGAGCAGTTCTTC.

The table lists this clonotype with many counts. The CDR3 reads CASSPRHRQTNEQFF. CDR3 in DNA: TGTGCCAGCAGCCCCAGACATCGACAAACCAATGAGCAGTTCTTC. The rearrangement joins TRBV7-2 to TRBJ2-1; no definite D call. Germline CDR1 SGHTA, CDR2 FQGNSA. The CDR3 is 15 amino acids. V was clipped by 5 bases and J by 6 bases, with 17 bases between them.

This chain uses TRBV4-1 with TRBJ1-2; D unresolved. Looked up from germline, CDR1 is MGHRA and CDR2 is YSYEKL. V was pared by 4 bases and J by 8 bases, with 14 bases between. This CDR3 contains 13 residues. The CDR3 nucleotides read TGCGCCAGCAGCCCGGGGTCAGAGAGAGGCTACACCTTC. Encoded protein: CASSPGSERGYTF.

V usage is TRBV7-9 and J usage is TRBJ1-1, with D possibly TRBD1 on 5 matching bases. Germline V gene lookup returns CDR1 SEHNR and CDR2 FQNEAQ (reference sequence). Trimming pared 5 bases from V and 0 bases from J, leaving 16 bases between. CDR3 length: 16 amino acids. The CDR3: CASSPLYRGVNTEAFF. In DNA form, the CDR3 reads TGTGCCAGCAGCCCCTTGTACCGGGGGGTGAACACTGAAGCTTTCTTT.

This clonotype was picked up many times. The J gene is TRBJ1-5, the V gene TRBV7-8; D possibly corresponds to TRBD1 (6 bases). Deletions cut 8 bases from V and 3 bases from J, with 20 bases between. Germline loops: CDR1 SGHVS, CDR2 FQNEAQ. The CDR3 runs to 16 residues. The CDR3 is CASDKGGLLNNQPQHF. Written as DNA, the CDR3 is TGTGCCAGCGACAAAGGGGGTCTTTTAAACAATCAGCCCCAGCATTTT. The variable domain in full, completed from reference TRBV7-8 and TRBJ1-5, reads GAGVSQSPRYKVAKRGQDVALRCDPISGHVSLFWYQQALGQGPEFLTYFQNEAQLDKSGLPSDRFFAERPEGSVSTLKIQRTQQEDSAVYLCASDKGGLLNNQPQHFGDGTRLSIL.